This note documents a single TCR beta chain sequence. The antigen remains unidentified. TCRdb fed the 5' RACE reads into MiXCR, producing one record per CDR3 protein. The top ten hold 8.5% to 10% of the sample, which has over 70,000 distinct CDR3 sequences, roughly a tenth seen once. The source of the sample is a study of neurological immune-mediated disorders. This sample's time point: longitudinal time-point 1 (baseline). Unsorted libraries used 2 million PBMCs kept at -80 degrees C. This CDR3 has 16 residues. CDR1 is LGHDT, CDR2 YNNKEL, per germline (reference sequence). With V trimmed by 2 bases and J by 6 bases, 3 bases remained unmatched. Points from the study as a whole: The greatest TCR clonal expansion appeared in HTLV-1-associated myelopathy and the smallest, falling below healthy controls, in multiple sclerosis. CDR3 amino acid sequences found in expanded clones were never shared across subjects, suggesting private repertoires in all groups.

Input material: PBMCs. The V call is TRBV3-1, the J call TRBJ2-2, with 13 bases aligning to TRBD2. The clonotype was recovered from a man aged 25 to 45 in good health. The CDR3 DNA reads TGTGCCAGCAGCCAACAACTAGCGGGAGGGGCCGGGGAGCTGTTTTTT. This encodes CASSQQLAGGAGELFF.